This T cell receptor (beta chain) was recovered during a study of shared clonotypes between healthy human individuals. All the donors were Caucasian adults who lived in Nashville, Tennessee. Original processing methods: Filtering differed, since immunoSEQ gave only junction sequences and no quality scores. This table comes from immunoSEQ multiplex PCR, and its TCRdb copy is limited to in-frame clones, with some not included. The D gene and trimming were derived from the DNA, and the V and J assignments and clone size from that table. Found here are 110,000 or so clones, around two thirds of them singletons; the top ten hold 20% to 25%. The germline CDR1 and CDR2 sequences are MRHNA and SNTAGT. The CDR3 spans 16 residues. V lost 5 bases to trimming and J lost 6 bases; unmatched junction nucleotides: 6. As concerns this clone: Its cognate antigen is unknown.

Study-level points and caveats: Since donors were few, the genetic and exposure-history diversity represented was limited.

Sequenced: memory CD8+ T cells sorted from blood. As for subset: CD45RO+ cells pooled with CCR7-negative TemRA cells. The gene calls are TRBV6-4 and TRBJ2-1; the match to TRBD2 covers 14 bases. The TCR was taken from a woman in her twenties or thirties in good health. CDR3 DNA: TGTGCCAGCAGTTGGACTAGCGGGAGGCCGAGCAATGAGCAGTTCTTC. Encoded protein: CASSWTSGRPSNEQFF.